The 10 T cell receptor beta chains below were found in one sample sequenced in a study of tumor and adjacent non-tumor tissue in lung cancer (dated by TCRdb to between 2017 and 2018). RNA was isolated from bulk unsorted tissue, and RNA quality was assessed with a NanoDrop ND-1000 and an Agilent 2100. To prepare the library, multiplex PCR was applied. Data came from an Illumina HiSeq 2500. TCRbeta libraries were constructed through three rounds of nested PCR with primers (Table S4) according to protocols modified from ARM-PCR. Starting from the raw public reads, TCRdb applied fastp trimming at Q25, assembled clones with MiXCR and retained in-frame beta chains. Rows are combined by CDR3 protein, so each entry shows the most common genes and DNA. Recorded for this sample are approximately 100,000 distinct CDR3 sequences; roughly 77% of them occurred a single time. In total, the top ten clones hold approximately 35% of the sample.

Sequenced sample: lung tumor tissue. Receptor source: a woman aged 55-69 years with non-small cell lung cancer.

Details on this clonotype: A much bigger clone sits one base away, suggesting this may be a read error. This chain links TRBV20-1 with TRBJ2-2; D is perhaps TRBD1 or TRBD2 (5 bases each). Germline lookup yields CDR1 DFQATT and CDR2 SNEGSKA (reference sequence). The CDR3 loop spans 14 amino acids. The ends were cut back, 5 bases at V and 1 base at J, with 11 bases in the middle. In DNA form, the CDR3 reads TGCAGTGCTGGGGGAGAAGGGAACACCGGGGAGCTGTTTTTT. It translates to CSAGGEGNTGELFF.

The chain uses TRBV11-3 and TRBJ2-1; the D gene is possibly TRBD1 (6 bases). The V and J ends lost 5 bases and 6 bases respectively, with 14 bases between them. The CDR3 sequence is 14 residues long. Germline loops: CDR1 SGHNT, CDR2 YENEEA. The CDR3 DNA reads TGTGCCAGCAGCATAGGACAGTCTCTCAATGAGCAGTTCTTC. Translating gives CASSIGQSLNEQFF. Looking up the rest from reference TRBV11-3 and TRBJ2-1 gives the full variable domain: EAGVVQSPRYKIIEKKQPVAFWCNPISGHNTLYWYLQNLGQGPELLIRYENEEAVDDSQLPKDRFSAERLKGVDSTLKIQPAELGDSAVYLCASSIGQSLNEQFFGPGTRLTVL.

This clonotype was detected once. Being one base from a much bigger clone, this may be a read error. The genes are TRBV5-5 and TRBJ1-4, with unresolved D. Trimming removed 6 bases at V and 4 bases at J, with 13 bases between. The CDR3 runs 14 residues. Germline lookup yields CDR1 SGHKS and CDR2 YYEKEE (reference sequence). The CDR3 here is CASIPRDYNEKLFF. The CDR3 nucleotides are TGTGCCAGCATCCCTCGGGATTATAATGAAAAACTGTTTTTT.

For this clonotype: Compared with germline, one end of the junction differs, possibly owing to a read error. The CDR3 nucleotides read TGTGCCGGCAGATTCGACAGGGGGAGACAGCAGTATTTC. This gives the protein CAGRFDRGRQQYF. The chain is built from TRBV5-5 and TRBJ2-7; 9 nucleotides align to TRBD1. Germline CDR1 SGHKS, CDR2 YYEKEE (reference sequence). CDR3 length equals 13 residues.

Comments on this clonotype: This may be a read error: a much more frequent sequence differs by one nucleotide. This CDR3 is missing its conserved last phenylalanine or tryptophan, likely due to a read error. This chain links TRBV6-1 with TRBJ2-2, with D perhaps TRBD2 (6 bases). The V end was cut by 10 bases, the J end by 3 bases, with 18 bases between. This CDR3 is 15 amino acids long. The germline CDR1 and CDR2 sequences are MNHNS and SASEGT. The DNA for the CDR3 is TGTGCCACCGCGTATCTACGGGGGTACACCGGGGAGCTGTTTTGT. Protein: CATAYLRGYTGELFC.

Ten or more counts support this clonotype. The chain employs TRBV6-2 or TRBV6-3 and TRBJ2-3, with 12 positions matching TRBD2. J lost 2 bases, V lost 6 bases, and 3 bases had no gene match. Germline values: CDR1 MNHEY, CDR2 SVGEGT. This CDR3 comprises 15 residues. The CDR3 sequence is CASRTSGGHTDTQYF. As DNA, the CDR3 is TGTGCCAGCAGGACTAGCGGGGGACACACAGATACGCAGTATTTT.

This clonotype was seen ten or more times. The chain employs TRBV10-3 and TRBJ2-2; TRBD2 aligns across 7 bases. The germline V gene has CDR1 ENHRY and CDR2 SYGVKD. Trimming cost V 2 bases and J 0 bases; bases outside gene matches: 0. The CDR3 is 15 residues long. CDR3 bases: TGTGCCATCAGTGAGACTAGCGCGAACACCGGGGAGCTGTTTTTT. It encodes CAISETSANTGELFF.

This clonotype occurred a few times. The chain joins TRBV28 to TRBJ1-6; D remains unclear. CDR1 is MDHEN, CDR2 SYDVKM, per germline. V dropped 4 bases and J dropped 6 bases, with 10 bases sitting between them. This CDR3 has 14 residues. The CDR3 DNA reads TGTGCCAGCAGTTATCGGGAAGCTAATTCACCCCTCCACTTT. This sequence encodes CASSYREANSPLHF.

Note on this clonotype: The junction departs from the called germline gene at one end, perhaps through a read error. The CDR3 sequence is CASCQEIAWNTGAFF. The CDR3 nucleotides read TGCGCCAGCTGTCAAGAAATAGCCTGGAACACTGGAGCTTTCTTT. The chain joins TRBV4-3 to TRBJ1-1; D gene ambiguous. CDR1 and CDR2 (germline): LGHNA, YSLEER. The CDR3 is made up of 15 amino acids.

This clonotype was seen more than once but under ten times. A much larger clonotype is one base distant, so this may be a read error. V and J are TRBV6-2 or TRBV6-3 and TRBJ2-1; D may correspond to TRBD1 or TRBD2 (5 bases each). The V and J ends lost 7 bases and 10 bases respectively, with 20 bases between them. The CDR3 covers 14 residues. The germline V gene encodes CDR1 MNHEY and CDR2 SVGEGT. CDR3 sequence reads: CASKTGTSNREQFF. CDR3 DNA sequence: TGTGCCAGCAAAACCGGGACCTCAAACAGGGAGCAGTTCTTC.